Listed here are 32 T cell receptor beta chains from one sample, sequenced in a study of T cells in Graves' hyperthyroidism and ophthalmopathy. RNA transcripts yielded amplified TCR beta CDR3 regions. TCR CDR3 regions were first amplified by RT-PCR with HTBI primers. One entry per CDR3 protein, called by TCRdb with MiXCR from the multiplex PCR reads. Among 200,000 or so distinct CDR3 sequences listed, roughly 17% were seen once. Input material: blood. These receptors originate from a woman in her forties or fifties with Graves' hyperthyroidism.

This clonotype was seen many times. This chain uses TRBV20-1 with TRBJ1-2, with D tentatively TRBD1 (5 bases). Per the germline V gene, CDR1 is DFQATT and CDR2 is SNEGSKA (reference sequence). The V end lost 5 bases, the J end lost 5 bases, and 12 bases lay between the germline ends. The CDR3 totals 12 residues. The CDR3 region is CSAARGGYGYTF. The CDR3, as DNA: TGCAGTGCTGCCCGGGGGGGATATGGCTACACCTTC.

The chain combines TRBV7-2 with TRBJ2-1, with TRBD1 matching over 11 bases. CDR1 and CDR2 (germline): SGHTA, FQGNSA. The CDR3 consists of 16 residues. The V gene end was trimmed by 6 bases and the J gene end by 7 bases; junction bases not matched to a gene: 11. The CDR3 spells CASRLNGQGARNEQFF. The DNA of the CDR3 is TGTGCCAGCAGACTAAACGGACAGGGGGCAAGGAATGAGCAGTTCTTC.

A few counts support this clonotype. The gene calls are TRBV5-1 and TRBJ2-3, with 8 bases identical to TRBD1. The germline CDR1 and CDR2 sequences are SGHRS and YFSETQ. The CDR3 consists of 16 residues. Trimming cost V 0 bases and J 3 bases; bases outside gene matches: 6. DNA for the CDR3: TGCGCCAGCAGCTTGGCCCCGACAGGGGAAACAGATACGCAGTATTTT. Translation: CASSLAPTGETDTQYF.

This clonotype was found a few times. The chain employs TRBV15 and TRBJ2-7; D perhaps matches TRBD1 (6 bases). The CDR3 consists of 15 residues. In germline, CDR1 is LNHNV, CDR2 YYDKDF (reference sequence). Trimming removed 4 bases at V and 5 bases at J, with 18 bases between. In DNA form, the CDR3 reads TGTGCCACCAGCACCGACAGGCGTTGGGTTCACGAGCAGTACTTC. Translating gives CATSTDRRWVHEQYF.

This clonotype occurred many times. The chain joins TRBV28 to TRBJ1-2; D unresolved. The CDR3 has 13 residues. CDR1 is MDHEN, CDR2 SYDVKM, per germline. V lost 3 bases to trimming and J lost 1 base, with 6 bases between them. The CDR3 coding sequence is TGTGCCAGCAGTTTCGGCCGTAACTATGGCTACACCTTC. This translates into CASSFGRNYGYTF.

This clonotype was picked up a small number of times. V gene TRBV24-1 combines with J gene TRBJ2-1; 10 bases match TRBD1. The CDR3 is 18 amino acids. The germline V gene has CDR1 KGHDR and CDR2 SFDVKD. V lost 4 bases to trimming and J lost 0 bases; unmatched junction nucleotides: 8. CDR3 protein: CATSDRSGQGSSYNEQFF. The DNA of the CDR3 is TGTGCCACCAGTGACCGATCGGGACAGGGGAGCTCCTACAATGAGCAGTTCTTC.

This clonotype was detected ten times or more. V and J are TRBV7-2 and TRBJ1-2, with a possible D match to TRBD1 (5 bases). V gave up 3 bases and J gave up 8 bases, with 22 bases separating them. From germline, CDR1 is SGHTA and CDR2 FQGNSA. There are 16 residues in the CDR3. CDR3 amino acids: CASSFGSVRTLFGYTF. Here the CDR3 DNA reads TGTGCCAGCAGCTTTGGTTCCGTGCGGACACTATTCGGCTACACCTTC. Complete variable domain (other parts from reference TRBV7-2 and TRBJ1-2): GAGVSQSPSNKVTEKGKDVELRCDPISGHTALYWYRQSLGQGLEFLIYFQGNSAPDKSGLPSDRFSAERTGGSVSTLTIQRTQQEDSAVYLCASSFGSVRTLFGYTFGSGTRLTVV.

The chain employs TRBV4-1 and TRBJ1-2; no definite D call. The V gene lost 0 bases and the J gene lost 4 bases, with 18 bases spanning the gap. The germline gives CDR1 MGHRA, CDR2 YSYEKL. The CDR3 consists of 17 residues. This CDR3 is CASSQESPVDKPYGYTF. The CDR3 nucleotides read TGCGCCAGCAGCCAAGAGTCCCCGGTTGACAAACCCTATGGCTACACCTTC.

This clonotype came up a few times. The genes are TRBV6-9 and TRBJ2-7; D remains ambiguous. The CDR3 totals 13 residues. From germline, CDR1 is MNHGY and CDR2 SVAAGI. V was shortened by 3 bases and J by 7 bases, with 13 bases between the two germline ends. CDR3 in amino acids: CASSYSEVGEQYF. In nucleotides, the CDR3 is TGTGCCAGCAGTTACAGTGAGGTGGGGGAGCAGTACTTC.

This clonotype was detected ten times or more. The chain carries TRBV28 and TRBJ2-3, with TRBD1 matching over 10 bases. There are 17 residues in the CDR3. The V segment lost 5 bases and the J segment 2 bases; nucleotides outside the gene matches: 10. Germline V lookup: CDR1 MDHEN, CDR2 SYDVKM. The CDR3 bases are TGTGCCAGCAGTCCCATGCCGGACAGGGGGGTCACAGATACGCAGTATTTT. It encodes CASSPMPDRGVTDTQYF.

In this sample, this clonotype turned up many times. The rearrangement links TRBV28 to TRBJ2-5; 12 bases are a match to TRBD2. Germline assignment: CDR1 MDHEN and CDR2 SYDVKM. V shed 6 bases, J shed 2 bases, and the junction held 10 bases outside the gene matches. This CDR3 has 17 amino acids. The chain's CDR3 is CASRYTGTSGFQETQYF. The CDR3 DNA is TGTGCCAGCAGATATACCGGGACTAGCGGGTTTCAAGAGACCCAGTACTTC.

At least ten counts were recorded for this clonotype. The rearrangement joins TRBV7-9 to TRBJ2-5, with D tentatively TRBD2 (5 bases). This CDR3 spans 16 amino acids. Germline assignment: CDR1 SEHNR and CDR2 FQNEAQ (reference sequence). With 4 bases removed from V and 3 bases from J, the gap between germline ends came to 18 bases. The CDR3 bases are TGTGCCAGCAGCTCCACGGAGGCCTTTGCGGAAGAGACCCAGTACTTC. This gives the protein CASSSTEAFAEETQYF.

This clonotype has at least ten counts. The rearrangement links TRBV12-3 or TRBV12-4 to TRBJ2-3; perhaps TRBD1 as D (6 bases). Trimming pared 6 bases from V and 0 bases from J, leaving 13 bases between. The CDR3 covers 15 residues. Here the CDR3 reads CASRSRDTSTDTQYF. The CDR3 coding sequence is TGTGCCAGCAGAAGCCGGGACACTAGCACAGATACGCAGTATTTT.

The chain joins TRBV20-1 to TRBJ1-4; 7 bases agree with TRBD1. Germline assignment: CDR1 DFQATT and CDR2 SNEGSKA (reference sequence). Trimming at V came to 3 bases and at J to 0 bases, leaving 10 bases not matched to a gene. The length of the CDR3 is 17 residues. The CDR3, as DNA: TGCAGTGCTAGCTGGTCGGGCAGGGGGTCAACTAATGAAAAACTGTTTTTT. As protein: CSASWSGRGSTNEKLFF.

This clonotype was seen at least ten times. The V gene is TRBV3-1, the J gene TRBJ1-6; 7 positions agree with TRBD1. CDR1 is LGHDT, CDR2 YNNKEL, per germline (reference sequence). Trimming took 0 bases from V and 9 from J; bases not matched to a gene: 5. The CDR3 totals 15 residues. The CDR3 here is CASSQEHQGVSPLHF. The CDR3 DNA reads TGTGCCAGCAGCCAAGAACATCAGGGGGTTTCACCCCTCCACTTT. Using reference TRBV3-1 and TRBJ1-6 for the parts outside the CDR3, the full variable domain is DTAVSQTPKYLVTQMGNDKSIKCEQNLGHDTMYWYKQDSKKFLKIMFSYNNKELIINETVPNRFSPKSPDKAHLNLHINSLELGDSAVYFCASSQEHQGVSPLHFGNGTRLTVT.

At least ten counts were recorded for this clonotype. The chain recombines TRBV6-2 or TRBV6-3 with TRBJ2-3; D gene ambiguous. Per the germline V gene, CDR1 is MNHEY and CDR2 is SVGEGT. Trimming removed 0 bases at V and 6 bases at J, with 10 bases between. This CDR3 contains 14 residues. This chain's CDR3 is CASSYSANSDTQYF. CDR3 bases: TGTGCCAGCAGTTACTCTGCTAATTCTGATACGCAGTATTTT.

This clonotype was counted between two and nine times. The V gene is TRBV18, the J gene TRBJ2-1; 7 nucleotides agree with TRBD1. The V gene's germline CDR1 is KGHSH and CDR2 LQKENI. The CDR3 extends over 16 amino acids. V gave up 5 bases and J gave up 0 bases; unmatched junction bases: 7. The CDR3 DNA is TGTGCCAGCTCAGCCCCGACAGGGTCCTCCTACAATGAGCAGTTCTTC. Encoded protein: CASSAPTGSSYNEQFF. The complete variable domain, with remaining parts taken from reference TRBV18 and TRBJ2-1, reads NAGVMQNPRHLVRRRGQEARLRCSPMKGHSHVYWYRQLPEEGLKFMVYLQKENIIDESGMPKERFSAEFPKEGPSILRIQQVVRGDSAAYFCASSAPTGSSYNEQFFGPGTRLTVL.

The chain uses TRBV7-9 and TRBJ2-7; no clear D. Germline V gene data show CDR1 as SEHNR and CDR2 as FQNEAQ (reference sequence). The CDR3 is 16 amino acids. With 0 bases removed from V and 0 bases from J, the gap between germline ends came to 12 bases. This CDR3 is CASSLALGSHSYEQYF. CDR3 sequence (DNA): TGTGCCAGCAGCTTAGCGCTGGGCAGCCACTCCTACGAGCAGTACTTC.

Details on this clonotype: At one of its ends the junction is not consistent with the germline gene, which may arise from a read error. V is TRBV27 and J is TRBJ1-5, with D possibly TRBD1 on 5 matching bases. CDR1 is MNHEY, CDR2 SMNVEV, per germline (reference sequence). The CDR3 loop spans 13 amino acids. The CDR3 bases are TGTGCCAGCAGTTACAAGGGACGTCAGCCCCGGCATTTT. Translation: CASSYKGRQPRHF.

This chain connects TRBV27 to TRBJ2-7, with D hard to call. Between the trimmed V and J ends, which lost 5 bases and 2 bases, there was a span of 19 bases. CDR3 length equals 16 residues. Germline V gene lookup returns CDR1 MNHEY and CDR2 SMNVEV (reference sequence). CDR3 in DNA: TGTGCCAGCAGTCCACTTAGTGGACGGTTGGCCTACGAGCAGTACTTC. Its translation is CASSPLSGRLAYEQYF.

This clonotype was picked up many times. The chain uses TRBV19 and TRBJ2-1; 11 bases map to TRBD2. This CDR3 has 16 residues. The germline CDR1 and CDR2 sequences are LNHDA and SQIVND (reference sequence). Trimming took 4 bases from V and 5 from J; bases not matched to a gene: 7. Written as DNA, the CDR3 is TGTGCCAGTAGTAACCCTAGCGGGAGGAGACACAATGAGCAGTTCTTC. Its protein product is CASSNPSGRRHNEQFF.

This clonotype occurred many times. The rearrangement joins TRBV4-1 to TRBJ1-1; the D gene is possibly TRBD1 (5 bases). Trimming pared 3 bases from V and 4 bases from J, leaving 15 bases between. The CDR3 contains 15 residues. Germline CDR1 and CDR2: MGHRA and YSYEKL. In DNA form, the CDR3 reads TGCGCCAGCAGCCACCCCAGGGTCGTGGTCACTGAAGCTTTCTTT. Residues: CASSHPRVVVTEAFF.

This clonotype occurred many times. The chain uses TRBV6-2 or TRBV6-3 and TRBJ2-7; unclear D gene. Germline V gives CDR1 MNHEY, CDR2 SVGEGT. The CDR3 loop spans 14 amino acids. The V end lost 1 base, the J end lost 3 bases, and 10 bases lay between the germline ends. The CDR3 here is CASSYFGRGYEQYF. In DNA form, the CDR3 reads TGTGCCAGCAGTTACTTCGGCAGAGGCTACGAGCAGTACTTC.

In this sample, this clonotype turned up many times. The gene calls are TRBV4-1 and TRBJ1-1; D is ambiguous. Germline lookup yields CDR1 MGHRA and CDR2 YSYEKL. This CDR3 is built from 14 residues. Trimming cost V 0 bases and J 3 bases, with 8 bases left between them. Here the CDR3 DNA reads TGCGCCAGCAGCCAAGAAGGAGGGTACACTGAAGCTTTCTTT. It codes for CASSQEGGYTEAFF.

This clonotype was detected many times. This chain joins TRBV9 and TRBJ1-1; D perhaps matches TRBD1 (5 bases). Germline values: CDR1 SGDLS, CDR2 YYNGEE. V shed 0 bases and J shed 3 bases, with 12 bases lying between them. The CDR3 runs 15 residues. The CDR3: CASSVAGGPDTEAFF. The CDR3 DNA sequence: TGTGCCAGCAGCGTAGCTGGGGGTCCGGACACTGAAGCTTTCTTT.

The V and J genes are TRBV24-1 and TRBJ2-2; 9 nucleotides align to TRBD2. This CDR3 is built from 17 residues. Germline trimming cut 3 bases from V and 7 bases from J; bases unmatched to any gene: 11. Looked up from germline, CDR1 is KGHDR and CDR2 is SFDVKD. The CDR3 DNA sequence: TGTGCCACCAGTGATCTCCGCGCGGGAGGGCCTCTCGGGGAGCTGTTTTTT. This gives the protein CATSDLRAGGPLGELFF.

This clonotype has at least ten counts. CDR3 sequence reads: CASSFRQGARDYEQYF. The CDR3 bases are TGTGCCAGCAGTTTTCGACAGGGGGCGCGGGATTACGAGCAGTACTTC. V gene TRBV12-3 or TRBV12-4 combines with J gene TRBJ2-7, with 10 nucleotides matching TRBD1. The ends lost 3 bases at V and 4 bases at J; junction bases unmatched: 9. The CDR3 sequence is 16 residues long.

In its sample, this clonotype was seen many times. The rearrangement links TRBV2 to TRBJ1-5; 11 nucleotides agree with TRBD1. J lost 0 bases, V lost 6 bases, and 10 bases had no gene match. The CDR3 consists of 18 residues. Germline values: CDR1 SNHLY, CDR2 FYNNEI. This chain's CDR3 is CASRGGTGGKNSNQPQHF. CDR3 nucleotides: TGTGCCAGCAGGGGAGGGACAGGGGGAAAAAATAGCAATCAGCCCCAGCATTTT.

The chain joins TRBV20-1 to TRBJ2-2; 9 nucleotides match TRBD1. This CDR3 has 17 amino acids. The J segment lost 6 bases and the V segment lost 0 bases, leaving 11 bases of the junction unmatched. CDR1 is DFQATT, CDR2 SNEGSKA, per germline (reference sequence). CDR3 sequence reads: CSARDRAGTGIAGELFF. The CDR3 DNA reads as TGCAGTGCTAGAGATCGCGCCGGGACAGGGATAGCCGGGGAGCTGTTTTTT.

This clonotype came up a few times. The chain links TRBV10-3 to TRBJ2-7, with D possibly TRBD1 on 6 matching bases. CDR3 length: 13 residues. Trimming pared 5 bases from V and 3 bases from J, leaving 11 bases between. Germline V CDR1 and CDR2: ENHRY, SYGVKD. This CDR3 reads CAISPRTVYEQYF. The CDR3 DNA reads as TGTGCCATCAGTCCGAGGACAGTCTACGAGCAGTACTTC.

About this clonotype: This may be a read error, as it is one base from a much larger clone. CDR3 sequence: CASSSSGASYNEQFF. The CDR3 nucleotides are TGTGCCAGCAGCTCAAGCGGGGCTTCCTACAATGAGCAGTTCTTC. The V call is TRBV7-9, the J call TRBJ2-1; the match to TRBD2 covers 7 bases. Unmatched junction bases numbered 4, after V lost 4 bases and J lost 1 base. CDR1 SEHNR and CDR2 FQNEAQ come from the germline V gene (reference sequence). CDR3 size: 15 residues.

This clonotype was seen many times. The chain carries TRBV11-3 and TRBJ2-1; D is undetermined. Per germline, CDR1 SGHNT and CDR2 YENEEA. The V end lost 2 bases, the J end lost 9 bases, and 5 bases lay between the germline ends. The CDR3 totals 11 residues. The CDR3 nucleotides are TGTGCCAGCAGCTTATTCCGTGAGCAGTTCTTC. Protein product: CASSLFREQFF.